Listed here is a single T cell receptor beta chain. In the original processing: Estimates of nucleated cell counts were drawn from the amplification of reference gene primers. Produced via immunoSEQ multiplex PCR; TCRdb's table is partial and in-frame only. The V and J calls and the clone size are those of that table, but D and trimming were determined from the DNA. The sample contains about 60,000 clones, 75% to 85% of which appear only once. These data come from a study of blood T cell repertoires in COVID-19. Turning to the study itself: Material from acute and convalescent COVID-19 was sourced from the United States, Italy and Spain. Nucleic acid was either cDNA or gDNA, and it came from T cells, B-cell-depleted T cells, or PBMCs.

V was clipped by 4 bases and J by 6 bases; unmatched bases: 9. Germline lookup yields CDR1 MDHEN and CDR2 SYDVKM. The CDR3 has 15 residues. The chain has TRBV28 and TRBJ1-2; 9 bases map to TRBD1. This receptor was obtained from a human donor in a cohort sampled during active COVID-19. Sequenced sample: peripheral blood. CDR3: CASSYVTDRGDGYTF. The CDR3, as DNA: TGTGCCAGCAGTTACGTAACGGACAGGGGTGATGGCTACACCTTC.